These 23 T cell receptor beta chains share one sample of origin, sequenced in a study of T cell changes during pregnancy in multiple sclerosis. TCRdb's table, derived via immunoSEQ multiplex PCR, lists solely in-frame clones and lacks some. The sample lists 70,000 to 95,000 clones, approximately 95% occurring once. The specimen comprised peripheral blood, sampled after pregnancy. The receptor source for this set is a female donor in good health, enrolled as a control in a pregnancy study.

The sample holds one count of this clone. The genes are TRBV29-1 and TRBJ2-2; 10 bases align to TRBD1. CDR1 and CDR2 (germline): SQVTM, ANQGSEA. The ends lost 0 bases at V and 3 bases at J; junction bases unmatched: 7. This CDR3 has 17 residues. The chain's CDR3 is CSVEDRAGTGDTGELFF. The CDR3 DNA is TGCAGCGTTGAAGATCGGGCCGGGACAGGGGACACCGGGGAGCTGTTTTTT.

The J gene is TRBJ1-1, the V gene TRBV6-1; 7 bases are shared with TRBD1. Germline V gene data show CDR1 as MNHNS and CDR2 as SASEGT. With V trimmed by 11 bases and J by 10 bases, 13 bases remained unmatched. This CDR3 comprises 12 residues. CDR3 bases: TGTGCCTATCTTACTCAGGGGGGCCCAGCTTTCTTT. Translated, it gives CAYLTQGGPAFF.

V is TRBV7-6 and J is TRBJ2-1; possibly TRBD2 for D (6 bases). With 5 bases removed from V and 0 bases from J, the gap between germline ends came to 17 bases. Germline assignment: CDR1 SGHVS and CDR2 FNYEAQ. There are 17 residues in the CDR3. CDR3 region: CASSPALSGGSYNEQFF. CDR3 bases: TGTGCCAGCAGCCCCGCGCTATCCGGGGGCTCCTACAATGAGCAGTTCTTC.

CDR3 coding DNA: TGTGCCAGCAGCCCAGACGGGCGGGGGCGATTTGAAAAACTGTTTTTT. It translates to CASSPDGRGRFEKLFF. The chain links TRBV14 to TRBJ1-4; perhaps TRBD1 as D (6 bases). Germline V CDR1 and CDR2: SGHDN, FVKESK. Trimming left V 4 bases short and J 7 bases short, with 19 bases between. The CDR3 has 16 residues.

This chain links TRBV28 with TRBJ2-7; D is perhaps TRBD2 (6 bases). This CDR3 contains 13 residues. CDR1 and CDR2 from the germline V gene are MDHEN and SYDVKM. V lost 7 bases and J 0 bases, leaving 10 bases between the germline ends. CDR3 sequence (DNA): TGTGCCAGCACCGGGGACTCCTCCTACGAGCAGTACTTC. Amino acid sequence: CASTGDSSYEQYF.

The V and J genes are TRBV11-3 and TRBJ2-1; tentative D call: TRBD1 (5 bases). CDR1 is SGHNT, CDR2 YENEEA, per germline. This CDR3 comprises 15 residues. Trimming stripped 1 base from V and 5 bases from J, with 12 bases between. CDR3 loop: CASSLGEWGDNEQFF. DNA for the CDR3: TGTGCCAGCAGCTTAGGGGAATGGGGCGACAATGAGCAGTTCTTC.

In DNA form, the CDR3 reads TGTGCCAGCAGCTTAACGCAGGGGGCGTTCACTGAAGCTTTCTTT. Amino acids: CASSLTQGAFTEAFF. The chain combines TRBV7-2 with TRBJ1-1, with 8 bases fitting TRBD1. Trimming removed 2 bases from V and 4 bases from J; junction bases left unmatched: 6. This CDR3 is 15 amino acids long. Germline loops: CDR1 SGHTA, CDR2 FQGNSA. Based on the CDR3 plus reference TRBV7-2 and TRBJ1-1, the full variable domain is GAGVSQSPSNKVTEKGKDVELRCDPISGHTALYWYRQSLGQGLEFLIYFQGNSAPDKSGLPSDRFSAERTGGSVSTLTIQRTQQEDSAVYLCASSLTQGAFTEAFFGQGTRLTVV.

V and J are TRBV5-4 and TRBJ2-5; D uncertain. Trimming stripped 5 bases from V and 0 bases from J, with 14 bases between. The CDR3 has 15 amino acids. Germline V gene sequence: CDR1 SGHNT, CDR2 YYREEE (reference sequence). In nucleotides, the CDR3 is TGTGCCAGCAGACGCGCCCCCGGGTACCAAGAGACCCAGTACTTC. Translating gives CASRRAPGYQETQYF.

The chain recombines TRBV7-9 with TRBJ2-3; D is unclear. The CDR3 length is 14 residues. Germline assignment: CDR1 SEHNR and CDR2 FQNEAQ (reference sequence). Trimming shortened V by 8 bases and J by 0 bases, and 12 bases separated the two germline ends. CDR3 loop: CASCPPGSTDTQYF. In DNA, the CDR3 is TGTGCCAGCTGCCCCCCAGGTAGCACAGATACGCAGTATTTT.

This chain connects TRBV7-2 to TRBJ2-7, with D unclear. The CDR3 has 11 amino acids. Germline CDR1 SGHTA, CDR2 FQGNSA. Trimming removed 7 bases from V and 5 bases from J, with 9 bases in between. The CDR3 protein is CASTNFDEQYF. The CDR3 DNA follows: TGTGCCAGCACCAACTTCGACGAGCAGTACTTC.

This clone was seen a single time. The chain has TRBV19 and TRBJ2-5; maybe TRBD2 (5 bases). The V and J ends lost 3 bases and 5 bases respectively, with 10 bases between them. The CDR3 totals 13 residues. CDR1 and CDR2 from the germline V gene are LNHDA and SQIVND (reference sequence). The CDR3 sequence is CASSIEREETQYF. The CDR3 nucleotides read TGTGCCAGTAGTATTGAAAGGGAGGAGACCCAGTACTTC.

This chain joins TRBV5-5 and TRBJ2-7; 10 nucleotides align to TRBD1. Losses at the gene ends were 9 bases for V and 2 bases for J; bases not matched to a gene: 17. The CDR3 length is 17 residues. Germline V gene sequence: CDR1 SGHKS, CDR2 YYEKEE (reference sequence). CDR3 bases: TGTGCCACCTTAATGTGGTTACCGGGACAGGGGACCTACGAGCAGTACTTC. Its protein is CATLMWLPGQGTYEQYF.

The gene calls are TRBV5-6 and TRBJ2-3, with D maybe TRBD1 (6 bases). The ends were cut back, 0 bases at V and 2 bases at J, with 16 bases in the middle. This CDR3 contains 17 residues. Germline V gene data show CDR1 as SGHDT and CDR2 as YYEEEE. The CDR3 DNA reads TGTGCCAGCAGCTTGGAGGGAGCGCAGGGGTACACAGATACGCAGTATTTT. It translates to CASSLEGAQGYTDTQYF.

This chain connects TRBV4-2 to TRBJ1-1; D not resolved. Trimming took off 0 bases at V and 12 bases at J, with 23 bases between the two ends. The CDR3 contains 16 residues. CDR1 and CDR2 (germline): LGHNA, YNFKEQ. CDR3 sequence: CASSQDREGATRGPFF. The CDR3 coding sequence is TGTGCCAGCAGCCAAGATCGGGAAGGAGCGACCAGAGGGCCTTTCTTT.

There are a few counts of this clone. V is TRBV5-1 and J is TRBJ1-1; TRBD1 might be the D (5 bases). V lost 0 bases, J lost 0 bases, and 9 bases lay in between. Germline CDR1 and CDR2: SGHRS and YFSETQ. The CDR3 is made up of 15 amino acids. The CDR3 DNA sequence: TGCGCCAGCAGCTTGGTGGTCAGGGTGAACACTGAAGCTTTCTTT. This sequence encodes CASSLVVRVNTEAFF.

This clone was counted a single time. J is TRBJ2-7 and V is TRBV5-1, with TRBD1 matching over 9 bases. The CDR3 extends over 16 amino acids. With V trimmed by 0 bases and J by 5 bases, 9 bases remained unmatched. The germline V gene has CDR1 SGHRS and CDR2 YFSETQ. The CDR3 spells CASSLAPTGGSDEQYF. Here the CDR3 DNA reads TGCGCCAGCAGCTTGGCCCCGACAGGGGGTTCGGACGAGCAGTACTTC.

The rearrangement uses TRBV27 and TRBJ2-7, with 9 bases matching TRBD2. The CDR3 loop spans 15 amino acids. V lost 6 bases and J lost 3; bases outside the gene matches: 9. Germline V lookup: CDR1 MNHEY, CDR2 SMNVEV (reference sequence). This CDR3 reads CASRPPGLAHYEQYF. CDR3 in DNA: TGTGCCAGCAGGCCGCCGGGACTAGCTCACTACGAGCAGTACTTC.

The J gene is TRBJ2-1, the V gene TRBV27; a possible D gene is TRBD2 (6 bases). Germline CDR1 reads MNHEY; CDR2 reads SMNVEV (reference sequence). This CDR3 is built from 14 residues. V gave up 5 bases and J gave up 9 bases, with 17 bases separating them. CDR3 sequence (DNA): TGTGCCAGCAGTCTCGTCGGGCCCGGGGGTGAGCAGTTCTTC. Residues: CASSLVGPGGEQFF.

V gene TRBV18 combines with J gene TRBJ2-2; the D gene is possibly TRBD1 (6 bases). The CDR3 runs to 16 residues. The V and J ends lost 5 bases and 2 bases respectively, with 15 bases between them. Looked up from germline, CDR1 is KGHSH and CDR2 is LQKENI. The CDR3 DNA reads as TGTGCCAGCTCAGGCCGGACAGCGATTAACACCGGGGAGCTGTTTTTT. It translates to CASSGRTAINTGELFF.

This clone was seen only once. The DNA of the CDR3 is TGTGCCAGCAGCCCCGCAGGGGATTGGTACGAGCAGTACTTC. Encoded protein: CASSPAGDWYEQYF. The gene calls are TRBV25-1 and TRBJ2-7, with a possible D match to TRBD1 (6 bases). Germline lookup yields CDR1 MGHDK and CDR2 SYGVNS. This CDR3 spans 14 amino acids. Trimming removed 6 bases from V and 4 bases from J, with 16 bases in between.

The rearrangement joins TRBV27 to TRBJ2-7, with a weak D call TRBD2 (6 bases). Deletions cut 2 bases from V and 5 bases from J, with 34 bases between. CDR1 is MNHEY, CDR2 SMNVEV, per germline (reference sequence). This CDR3 region has 21 residues. CDR3 region: CASSLMFRPQPSDGRVHEQYF. The DNA for the CDR3 is TGTGCCAGCAGTTTAATGTTCCGCCCACAGCCTAGCGACGGGAGAGTCCACGAGCAGTACTTC.

This sequence joins TRBV2 and TRBJ2-1; D is possibly TRBD2 (7 bases). This CDR3 region has 20 residues. The germline gives CDR1 SNHLY, CDR2 FYNNEI. V was trimmed by 7 bases and J by 4 bases, leaving 32 bases between them. Written as DNA, the CDR3 is TGTGCCAGCACACCTACCGCCATGGGGGGCGCGGGTAGCGGGTACAATGAGCAGTTCTTC. Amino acids: CASTPTAMGGAGSGYNEQFF.

The chain links TRBV19 to TRBJ1-5; D gene uncertain. The CDR3 is made up of 14 amino acids. V lost 3 bases to trimming and J lost 2 bases, with 8 bases between them. Germline V gene lookup returns CDR1 LNHDA and CDR2 SQIVND (reference sequence). In DNA form, the CDR3 reads TGTGCCAGTAGTATTGATGCAGGCAATCAGCCCCAGCATTTT. Its protein is CASSIDAGNQPQHF.